The 2 T cell receptor beta chains given below trace back to one sample, sequenced in a study of blood T cell repertoires in COVID-19. The assay was immunoSEQ multiplex PCR, and TCRdb's table has in-frame clones only and misses some. Here the sample spans over 100,000 clones, around 90% being singletons. Sequences were obtained from peripheral blood. These receptors all stem from a human donor in a cohort sampled during active COVID-19.

This clone has just a few counts. The CDR3 DNA reads as TGCGCCAGCAGCCAAGCCGGACAGAACAATCAGCCCCAGCATTTT. Its protein is CASSQAGQNNQPQHF. This chain uses TRBV4-1 with TRBJ1-5, with D possibly TRBD1 on 6 matching bases. Germline V gene data show CDR1 as MGHRA and CDR2 as YSYEKL. This CDR3 has 15 residues. V was trimmed by 1 base and J by 3 bases, leaving 10 bases between them.

The V and J genes are TRBV6-5 and TRBJ2-1, with 9 bases aligning to TRBD2. V was pared by 6 bases and J by 9 bases, with 9 bases of the junction left unmatched. Germline CDR1 MNHEY, CDR2 SVGAGI. The length of the CDR3 is 14 residues. The CDR3 protein is CASSGAGGWGEQFF. Here the CDR3 DNA reads TGTGCCAGCAGCGGAGCGGGGGGTTGGGGTGAGCAGTTCTTC.